One and the same sample provided the 20 T cell receptor beta chains below, sequenced in a study of T cells after somatic rescue of genetic block. Libraries were prepared by immunoSEQ multiplex PCR; TCRdb keeps only in-frame clonotypes and omits some of them. The data contain 85,000 to 100,000 clones, approximately 90% of them singletons. The sample comprised peripheral blood mononuclear cells (PBMCs). The source is a woman aged 18-30 years.

V and J are TRBV18 and TRBJ2-1; D remains ambiguous. Germline loops: CDR1 KGHSH, CDR2 LQKENI. The CDR3 consists of 17 residues. V was clipped by 5 bases and J by 0 bases, with 17 bases between them. CDR3 in DNA: TGTGCCAGCTCAATGGGGTCGACTTTCACCTCCTACAATGAGCAGTTCTTC. Translating gives CASSMGSTFTSYNEQFF.

This sequence joins TRBV4-3 and TRBJ2-1, with 10 bases identical to TRBD2. The CDR3 length is 15 residues. The germline gives CDR1 LGHNA, CDR2 YSLEER. The V segment lost 4 bases and the J segment 10 bases; nucleotides outside the gene matches: 10. The CDR3 bases are TGCGCCAGCAGCCCCGCCAGGATAGCGGGAGGAGAGCAGTTCTTC. Translated: CASSPARIAGGEQFF.

The chain links TRBV5-1 to TRBJ2-3; no clear D gene. This CDR3 spans 14 amino acids. Germline V CDR1 and CDR2: SGHRS, YFSETQ. V was shortened by 3 bases and J by 1 base, with 9 bases between the two germline ends. CDR3 coding DNA: TGCGCCAGCAGCTCCTCTTCGGGCACAGATACGCAGTATTTT. This translates into CASSSSSGTDTQYF.

The chain uses TRBV5-4 and TRBJ2-3; no firm D call. The V and J ends lost 3 bases and 2 bases respectively, with 7 bases between them. The germline gives CDR1 SGHNT, CDR2 YYREEE (reference sequence). This CDR3 spans 13 amino acids. In nucleotides, the CDR3 is TGTGCCAGCAGCTCCGATAACACAGATACGCAGTATTTT. Residues: CASSSDNTDTQYF.

In its sample, this clone was seen a few times. The V gene is TRBV13, the J gene TRBJ1-1, with D uncertain. V was cut by 3 bases and J by 2 bases, with 7 bases left in between. Germline V CDR1 and CDR2: PRHDT, FYEKMQ (reference sequence). The CDR3 runs to 13 residues. DNA for the CDR3: TGTGCCAGCAGCTTCCACAGAAACACTGAAGCTTTCTTT. Protein product: CASSFHRNTEAFF.

CDR3 sequence reads: CAGASSYNSPLHF. In DNA form, the CDR3 reads TGTGCCGGAGCAAGCTCCTATAATTCACCCCTCCACTTT. This rearrangement joins TRBV28 to TRBJ1-6; D uncertain. Between the trimmed V and J ends, which lost 11 bases and 0 bases, there was a span of 8 bases. Per the germline V gene, CDR1 is MDHEN and CDR2 is SYDVKM. The CDR3 has 13 amino acids.

This rearrangement joins TRBV7-2 to TRBJ1-1; TRBD1 might be the D (5 bases). The length of the CDR3 is 14 residues. Germline-derived CDR1 and CDR2 are SGHTA and FQGNSA. V was trimmed by 1 base and J by 4 bases, leaving 10 bases between them. The CDR3 DNA is TGTGCCAGCAGCTTAGTAGGCAGGGCCACTGAAGCTTTCTTT. It translates to CASSLVGRATEAFF. Full variable domain (missing parts from reference TRBV7-2 and TRBJ1-1): GAGVSQSPSNKVTEKGKDVELRCDPISGHTALYWYRQSLGQGLEFLIYFQGNSAPDKSGLPSDRFSAERTGGSVSTLTIQRTQQEDSAVYLCASSLVGRATEAFFGQGTRLTVV.

V gene TRBV5-1 combines with J gene TRBJ2-5, with 7 bases lining up with TRBD1. The trim removed 4 bases at V and 3 bases at J, leaving 9 bases unmatched. The CDR3 is 15 residues long. Looked up from germline, CDR1 is SGHRS and CDR2 is YFSETQ. CDR3 region: CASSVAGTAKETQYF. Here the CDR3 DNA reads TGCGCCAGCAGCGTCGCAGGGACAGCTAAAGAGACCCAGTACTTC.

The rearrangement links TRBV29-1 to TRBJ1-4; 9 bases map to TRBD1. The V segment lost 6 bases and the J segment 5 bases; nucleotides outside the gene matches: 4. The germline V gene has CDR1 SQVTM and CDR2 ANQGSEA. The CDR3 length is 13 residues. Written as DNA, the CDR3 is TGCAGCGTCGGACAGGGGCTGAATGAAAAACTGTTTTTT. It encodes CSVGQGLNEKLFF.

A single count supports this clone. The gene calls are TRBV27 and TRBJ2-2; TRBD2 matches 7 bases. Germline CDR1 MNHEY, CDR2 SMNVEV (reference sequence). J gave up 6 bases and V 4 bases, and 14 bases lay outside the gene matches. The CDR3 sequence is 17 residues long. The CDR3 is CASSSPRSGGTPGELFF. The DNA for the CDR3 is TGTGCCAGCAGTTCCCCCAGGTCGGGAGGTACCCCCGGGGAGCTGTTTTTT.

CDR3 DNA sequence: TGTGCCTGGAGTGGTCAAGGGAGCAGGGCAGATACGCAGTATTTT. This translates into CAWSGQGSRADTQYF. The rearrangement links TRBV30 to TRBJ2-3, with D tentatively TRBD1 or TRBD2 (5 bases each). This CDR3 is built from 15 residues. V was clipped by 1 base and J by 4 bases, with 15 bases between them. Per the germline V gene, CDR1 is GTSNPN and CDR2 is SVGIG (reference sequence).

The chain combines TRBV4-1 with TRBJ2-1; 8 bases line up with TRBD2. The CDR3 has 16 residues. The germline CDR1 and CDR2 sequences are MGHRA and YSYEKL. After removal of 1 base from V and 3 bases from J, the junction contained 5 bases not matched to a gene. The CDR3 here is CASSQGGGLGYNEQFF. CDR3 in DNA: TGCGCCAGCAGCCAAGGAGGGGGACTAGGCTACAATGAGCAGTTCTTC.

V is TRBV5-4 and J is TRBJ2-1; 13 nucleotides match TRBD2. CDR3 length: 15 residues. Germline values: CDR1 SGHNT, CDR2 YYREEE (reference sequence). After removal of 2 bases from V and 9 bases from J, the junction contained 5 bases not matched to a gene. The CDR3 DNA sequence: TGTGCCAGCAGCTTTGGACTAGCGGGAGTAGGTGAGCAGTTCTTC. Translating it yields CASSFGLAGVGEQFF.

The chain carries TRBV18 and TRBJ2-4; D not resolved. Trimming removed 2 bases from V and 0 bases from J, with 8 bases in between. This CDR3 is 15 amino acids long. Germline V CDR1 and CDR2: KGHSH, LQKENI. The CDR3 loop is CASSPEVEAKNIQYF. CDR3 coding DNA: TGTGCCAGCTCACCAGAGGTGGAAGCCAAAAACATTCAGTACTTC.

V and J are TRBV6-1 and TRBJ1-1; D gene unclear. The CDR3 consists of 15 residues. The ends were cut back, 4 bases at V and 2 bases at J, with 14 bases in the middle. The germline gives CDR1 MNHNS, CDR2 SASEGT. In DNA form, the CDR3 reads TGTGCCAGCAGTGGCCCTAATAGGGTCAACACTGAAGCTTTCTTT. It is translated as CASSGPNRVNTEAFF.

V and J are TRBV11-2 and TRBJ2-1, with D unclear. Trimming shortened V by 2 bases and J by 4 bases, and 6 bases separated the two germline ends. CDR3 length equals 13 residues. Germline assignment: CDR1 SGHAT and CDR2 FQNNGV. CDR3 nucleotides: TGTGCCAGCAGCTTAACTCTTTACAATGAGCAGTTCTTC. This translates into CASSLTLYNEQFF.

The chain is built from TRBV7-9 and TRBJ2-3; 10 bases are a match to TRBD2. Trimming took 0 bases from V and 5 from J; bases not matched to a gene: 5. CDR1 and CDR2 (germline): SEHNR, FQNEAQ (reference sequence). CDR3 length equals 16 residues. The CDR3 spells CASSLATSGRVDTQYF. Written as DNA, the CDR3 is TGTGCCAGCAGCTTAGCGACAAGCGGGAGGGTAGATACGCAGTATTTT.

The rearrangement uses TRBV5-1 and TRBJ2-1, with D hard to call. The V end was cut by 0 bases, the J end by 6 bases, with 4 bases between. CDR3 length: 12 residues. CDR1 is SGHRS, CDR2 YFSETQ, per germline. CDR3 in DNA: TGCGCCAGCAGCTTGGGGGCCAATGAGCAGTTCTTC. Its translation is CASSLGANEQFF.

The chain carries TRBV30 and TRBJ2-1, with 7 nucleotides matching TRBD2. The CDR3 extends over 14 amino acids. The germline V gene has CDR1 GTSNPN and CDR2 SVGIG (reference sequence). In nucleotides, the CDR3 is TGTGCTGGGAGGGTGAGCGGGACCAACAATGAGCAGTTCTTC. Its translation is CAGRVSGTNNEQFF.

This chain links TRBV28 with TRBJ2-6; D call uncertain. Germline V lookup: CDR1 MDHEN, CDR2 SYDVKM. V was cut by 5 bases and J by 0 bases, with 14 bases left in between. The CDR3 has 17 residues. As DNA, the CDR3 is TGTGCCAGCAGTACCCGATCGGGCTTCTCTGGGGCCAACGTCCTGACTTTC. It specifies CASSTRSGFSGANVLTF.